This is a list of T cell receptor beta chains from one sample in a study of CD8 T cells in ankylosing spondylitis. TCRdb processed the 5' RACE reads anew with MiXCR; each CDR3 protein has one entry. The data contain some 840,000 distinct CDR3 sequences, over 9.5% of them singletons. The sequenced sample was blood, either unsorted or a sorted T cell fraction (not recorded which). These receptor sequences come from a male donor with ankylosing spondylitis. The CDR3 runs from the conserved cysteine through the conserved F or W. D genes are given only for firm matches. Only part of the rows carry a size: once, few, many, or a class if the clone is expanded.

D,size,V,J,DNA,CDR3
TRBD2,few,TRBV29-1,TRBJ2-1,TGCAGCGTTGAAGGACTAGCGGGAGGGCTTGAGCAGTTCTTC,CSVEGLAGGLEQFF
TRBD1,.,TRBV20-1,TRBJ1-3,TGCAGTGCTAGGGGACAGGGAGCGGGAAGAAACACCATATATTTT,CSARGQGAGRNTIYF
.,many,TRBV6-5,TRBJ1-1,TGTGCCAGCAGTTACGGCGGGGTAAACACTGAAGCTTTCTTT,CASSYGGVNTEAFF
.,few,TRBV2,TRBJ1-1,TGTGCCAGTTTTAGAGGGAGGAACACTGAAGCTTTCTTT,CASFRGRNTEAFF
.,.,TRBV23-1,TRBJ1-4,TGCGCCAGCAGCCACTGCACAGGGAAAGGGGAAAAACTGTTTTTT,CASSHCTGKGEKLFF
TRBD1,few,TRBV7-9,TRBJ2-7,TGTGCCAGCAGCCCATCTAACAGGGGGGCGGCCTACGAGCAGTACTTC,CASSPSNRGAAYEQYF
.,many,TRBV12-3/TRBV12-4,TRBJ1-1,TGTGCCAGCAGTTTAGCGCTAACGGACGTTGTGGGGTCTTTCTTT,CASSLALTDVVGSFF
.,few,TRBV20-1,TRBJ2-7,TGCAGTGCTCGCTCAGGGGTCCGCTACGAGCAGTACTTC,CSARSGVRYEQYF
.,once,TRBV15,TRBJ1-3,TGTGCCACCAGCATCACGGGCCGAGGAAACACCATATATTTT,CATSITGRGNTIYF
.,.,TRBV5-5,TRBJ2-3,TGTGCCAGCATCCTGCGGGCTAGCACAGATACGCAGTATTTT,CASILRASTDTQYF
.,.,TRBV20-1,TRBJ2-2,TGCAGTGCTAGAGAGGTCCCTGGATCATTCACCGGGGAGCTGTTTTTT,CSAREVPGSFTGELFF
.,few,TRBV5-8,TRBJ2-1,TGTGCCACCTCTCCGGGCCCTAGGGAAAATGAGCAGTTCTTC,CATSPGPRENEQFF
.,many,TRBV28,TRBJ1-5,TGTGCCAGCAGAGTGGGGGGAGAGGGGGATCAGCCCCAGCATTTT,CASRVGGEGDQPQHF
TRBD2,.,TRBV28,TRBJ2-7,TGTGCCACCTCAGAACTAGCGAACAGATTGGAGCAGTACTTC,CATSELANRLEQYF
.,.,TRBV20-1,TRBJ2-1,TGCAGTGCTAACCAGCCGGCCAGCTCCTACAATGAGCAGTTCTTC,CSANQPASSYNEQFF
.,many,TRBV10-3,TRBJ2-3,TGTGCCATCAGTCCGGGAAGCACAGATACGCAGTATTTT,CAISPGSTDTQYF
TRBD1,.,TRBV9,TRBJ1-1,TGTGCCAGCAGCGCTCGCTACAGGGGAGGCACTGAAGCTTTCTTT,CASSARYRGGTEAFF
.,few,TRBV20-1,TRBJ2-1,TGCAGTGCTTGGACCTCCCGAGGGCCCTACAATGAGCAGTTCTTC,CSAWTSRGPYNEQFF
.,.,TRBV9,TRBJ2-7,TGTGCCAGCGGTAGGGGGGTAGCGCAGTCGGGCGAGCAGTACTTC,CASGRGVAQSGEQYF
.,.,TRBV10-3,TRBJ2-7,TGTGCCATCAGTGGACGTCTCTCCTACGAGCAGTACTTC,CAISGRLSYEQYF
TRBD1,.,TRBV20-1,TRBJ2-7,TGCAGTGCTACAGACAGGGATGGGTACGAGCAGTACTTC,CSATDRDGYEQYF
.,.,TRBV20-1,TRBJ1-5,TGCAGTGCTAGCCGCGGGTCCCAGCATTTT,CSASRGSQHF
.,few,TRBV6-1,TRBJ2-6,TGTGCCAGCTTCTCGATCGGAGGGGCCAACGTCCTGACTTTC,CASFSIGGANVLTF
TRBD1,.,TRBV5-1,TRBJ2-1,TGCGCCAGCAGCTTGACCGGGACAGGGAGCTCCTACAATGAGCAGTTCTTC,CASSLTGTGSSYNEQFF
.,few,TRBV12-3/TRBV12-4,TRBJ1-1,TGTGCCAGCAGTTTTCAGGGTTCAATGAACACTGAAGCTTTCTTT,CASSFQGSMNTEAFF
.,many,TRBV6-5,TRBJ2-2,TGTGCCAGCAGTTACTCGGGGCAGGCGAGGGCCGGGGAGCTGTTTTTT,CASSYSGQARAGELFF
.,many,TRBV5-1,TRBJ2-1,TGCGCCAGCAGCTTGGTAGCGAGCTCCTACAATGAGCAGTTCTTC,CASSLVASSYNEQFF
TRBD1,many,TRBV10-3,TRBJ2-5,TGTGCCATCAGCAGGGACAGCACACAAGAGACCCAGTACTTC,CAISRDSTQETQYF
TRBD2,.,TRBV5-1,TRBJ2-3,TGCGCCAGCAGCTTGGCCGGGCCTAGCGGGGGGTATACGCAGTATTTT,CASSLAGPSGGYTQYF
.,few,TRBV28,TRBJ1-3,TGTGCCACCCAAAGGGAAATCGGAAACACCATATATTTT,CATQREIGNTIYF
.,.,TRBV9,TRBJ2-3,TGTGCCAGCAGCACTACCCCCACATGGGATACGCAGTATTTT,CASSTTPTWDTQYF
.,once,TRBV7-2,TRBJ2-3,TGTGCCAGCAGCTTGGCATCAGGCCTATACACAGATACGCAGTATTTT,CASSLASGLYTDTQYF
.,.,TRBV29-1,TRBJ2-2,TGCAGCGTTCTAACCACTTACGGCGGGGAGCTGTTTTTT,CSVLTTYGGELFF
.,.,TRBV10-2,TRBJ2-7,TGCGCCAGCCAGGGTAGCTCGGGCTACGAGCAGTACTTC,CASQGSSGYEQYF
TRBD2,few,TRBV18,TRBJ2-1,TGTGCCAGCTCACCACCGGATGGCGGGAGTAGGGGCAATGAGCAGTTCTTC,CASSPPDGGSRGNEQFF
.,.,TRBV2,TRBJ2-3,TGTGCCAGCAGTGGCCGACCGAGAAACACAGATACGCAGTATTTT,CASSGRPRNTDTQYF